This record covers a single T cell receptor beta chain. Trimming left V 1 base short and J 4 bases short, with 7 bases between. CDR3 size: 13 residues. CDR1 and CDR2 (germline): LNHDA, SQIVND (reference sequence). The repertoire was sequenced with immunoSEQ multiplex PCR; TCRdb's copy has only in-frame clones and lacks some. This sample has roughly 150,000 clones, with about 91% found just once. The sample belongs to a study of control samples from healthy donors and cancer patients. The chain couples TRBV19 to TRBJ1-1; unclear D gene. Sequencing was carried out using blood. The source of this sequence is a man aged 18 to 30 in good health. CDR3 sequence: CASSIVGGTEAFF. The CDR3 DNA sequence: TGTGCCAGTAGTATAGTAGGTGGCACTGAAGCTTTCTTT.